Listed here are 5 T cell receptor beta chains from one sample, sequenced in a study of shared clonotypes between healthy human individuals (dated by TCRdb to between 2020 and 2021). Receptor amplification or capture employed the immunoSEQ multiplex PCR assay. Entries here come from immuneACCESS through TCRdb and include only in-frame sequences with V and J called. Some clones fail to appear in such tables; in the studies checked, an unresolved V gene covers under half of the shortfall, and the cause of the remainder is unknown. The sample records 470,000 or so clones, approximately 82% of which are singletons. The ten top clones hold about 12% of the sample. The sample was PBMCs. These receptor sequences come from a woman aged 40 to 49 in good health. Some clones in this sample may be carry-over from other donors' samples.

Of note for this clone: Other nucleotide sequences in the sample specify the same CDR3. CDR3 region: CASSPGRNSYEQYF. CDR3 sequence (DNA): TGTGCCAGCAGCCCAGGACGGAACTCCTACGAGCAGTACTTC. The V call is TRBV11-2, the J call TRBJ2-7; D unresolved. CDR3 length: 14 residues. In germline, CDR1 is SGHAT, CDR2 FQNNGV. Deletions cut 5 bases from V and 0 bases from J, with 11 bases between.

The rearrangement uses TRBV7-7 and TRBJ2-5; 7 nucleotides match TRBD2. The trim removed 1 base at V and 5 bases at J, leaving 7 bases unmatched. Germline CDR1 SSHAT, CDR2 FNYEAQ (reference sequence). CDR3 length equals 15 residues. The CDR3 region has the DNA TGTGCCAGCAGCTTAGGAGCAGCGGGACGTGAGACCCAGTACTTC. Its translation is CASSLGAAGRETQYF.

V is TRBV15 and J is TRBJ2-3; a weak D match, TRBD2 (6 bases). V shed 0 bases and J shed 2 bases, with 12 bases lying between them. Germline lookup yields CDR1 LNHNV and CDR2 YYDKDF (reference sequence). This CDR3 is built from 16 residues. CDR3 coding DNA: TGTGCCACCAGCAGAGAGGGTGGCGGGACCACAGATACGCAGTATTTT. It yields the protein CATSREGGGTTDTQYF.

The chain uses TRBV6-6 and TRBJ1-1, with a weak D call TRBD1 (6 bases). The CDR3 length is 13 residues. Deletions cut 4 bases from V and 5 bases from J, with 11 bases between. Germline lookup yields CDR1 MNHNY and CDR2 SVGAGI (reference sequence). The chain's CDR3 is CASSSRGRTEAFF. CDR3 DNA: TGTGCCAGCAGTTCCAGGGGAAGGACTGAAGCTTTCTTT.

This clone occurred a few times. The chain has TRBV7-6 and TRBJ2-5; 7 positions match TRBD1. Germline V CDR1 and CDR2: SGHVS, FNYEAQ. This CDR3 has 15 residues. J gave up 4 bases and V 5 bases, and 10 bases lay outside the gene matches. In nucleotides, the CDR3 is TGTGCCAGCAGCGAACAGGGGACGTCGAGAGAGACCCAGTACTTC. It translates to CASSEQGTSRETQYF. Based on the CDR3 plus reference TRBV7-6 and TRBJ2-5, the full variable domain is GAGVSQSPRYKVTKRGQDVALRCDPISGHVSLYWYRQALGQGPEFLTYFNYEAQQDKSGLPNDRFSAERPEGSISTLTIQRTEQRDSAMYRCASSEQGTSRETQYFGPGTRLLVL.